Below are 2 T cell receptor beta chains sequenced from a single sample in a study of T cells expressing NK-cell markers. With the 5' RACE reads reprocessed, TCRdb shows one record per CDR3 protein and no DNA. The sample data list around 260,000 distinct CDR3 sequences. The sequencing input was blood T cells: a sorted CD56 or NKG2C T cell subset, CD4+ or CD8+ T cells, or bulk PBMC T cells (not recorded which). The receptors originated from a woman between 18 and 69 years old in good health.

The chain has TRBV5-1 and TRBJ1-2. The CDR3 runs to 14 residues. Germline CDR1 is SGHRS and CDR2 is YFSETQ. The CDR3 loop is CASSPYDSHAGYTF.

The chain employs TRBV5-1 and TRBJ2-2; the TRBD1 assignment by TCRdb is unverifiable without DNA. The CDR3 length is 14 residues. Germline V gene lookup returns CDR1 SGHRS and CDR2 YFSETQ. The CDR3 region is CASLQGAQVGELFF.